Included here is one TCR beta chain sequence, with context. The source of the sample is a study of blood T cell repertoires in COVID-19. Participants were aged about 18 to 89 years, lived in under 30 US areas, and enrolled virtually. Clinical history reported by participants formed the basis on which cohorts were assigned. Per the original data handling: Estimates of nucleated cell counts were drawn from the amplification of reference gene primers. The assay was immunoSEQ multiplex PCR, and TCRdb's table has in-frame clones only and misses some. The V and J calls and the clone size are those of that table, but D and trimming were determined from the DNA. In the table there are fewer than 250,000 clones, roughly 90% of which are singletons. Per germline, CDR1 MNHEY and CDR2 SVGAGI. V gave up 6 bases and J gave up 7 bases; unmatched junction bases: 7. The CDR3 is 14 amino acids.

The chain is built from TRBV6-5 and TRBJ2-2, with TRBD2 matching over 8 bases. This TCR was recovered from a woman aged 25 to 45 with acute COVID-19. The sequencing input was PBMCs or T cells enriched from blood (not recorded which). In DNA form, the CDR3 reads TGTGCCAGCAGCCGCCGGGGGGGCGACGGGGAGCTGTTTTTT. This encodes CASSRRGGDGELFF.